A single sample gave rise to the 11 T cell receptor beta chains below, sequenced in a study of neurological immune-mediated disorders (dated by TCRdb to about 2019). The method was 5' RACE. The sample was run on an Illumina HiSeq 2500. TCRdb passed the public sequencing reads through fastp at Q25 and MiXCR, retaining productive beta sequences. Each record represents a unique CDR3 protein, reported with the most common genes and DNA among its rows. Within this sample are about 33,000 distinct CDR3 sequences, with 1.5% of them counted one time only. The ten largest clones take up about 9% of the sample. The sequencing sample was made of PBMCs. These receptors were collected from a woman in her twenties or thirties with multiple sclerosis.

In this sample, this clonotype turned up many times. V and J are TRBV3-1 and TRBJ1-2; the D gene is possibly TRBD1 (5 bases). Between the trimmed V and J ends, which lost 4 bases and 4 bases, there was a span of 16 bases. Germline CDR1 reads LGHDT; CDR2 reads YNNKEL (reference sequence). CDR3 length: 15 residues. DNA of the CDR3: TGTGCCAGCAGCCCCACCAGACAGTCCTCCTATGGCTACACCTTC. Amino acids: CASSPTRQSSYGYTF.

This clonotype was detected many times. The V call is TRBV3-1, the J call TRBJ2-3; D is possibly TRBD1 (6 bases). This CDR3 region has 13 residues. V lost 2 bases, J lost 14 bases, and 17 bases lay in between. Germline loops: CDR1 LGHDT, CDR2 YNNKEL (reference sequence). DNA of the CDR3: TGTGCCAGCAGCCAATCCGGGGTGGGGGCATGGTATTTT. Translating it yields CASSQSGVGAWYF.

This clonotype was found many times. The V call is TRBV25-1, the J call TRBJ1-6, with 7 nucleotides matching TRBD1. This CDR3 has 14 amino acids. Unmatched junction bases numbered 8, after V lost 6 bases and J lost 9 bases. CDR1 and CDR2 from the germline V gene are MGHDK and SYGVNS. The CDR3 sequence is CASRETGKGSPLHF. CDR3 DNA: TGTGCCAGCAGGGAGACAGGGAAAGGTTCACCCCTCCACTTT.

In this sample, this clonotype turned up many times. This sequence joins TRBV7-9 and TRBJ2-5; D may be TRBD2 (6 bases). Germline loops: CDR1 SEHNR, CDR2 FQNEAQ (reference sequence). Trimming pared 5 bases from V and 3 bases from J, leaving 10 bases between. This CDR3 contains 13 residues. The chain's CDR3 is CASSVRLEETQYF. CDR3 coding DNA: TGTGCCAGCAGCGTAAGACTAGAAGAGACCCAGTACTTC.

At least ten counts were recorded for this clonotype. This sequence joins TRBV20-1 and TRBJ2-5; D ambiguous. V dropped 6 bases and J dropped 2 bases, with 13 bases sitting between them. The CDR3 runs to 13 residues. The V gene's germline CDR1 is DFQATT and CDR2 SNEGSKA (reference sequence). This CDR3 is CSAEGQNQETQYF. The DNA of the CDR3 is TGCAGTGCCGAAGGGCAGAATCAAGAGACCCAGTACTTC.

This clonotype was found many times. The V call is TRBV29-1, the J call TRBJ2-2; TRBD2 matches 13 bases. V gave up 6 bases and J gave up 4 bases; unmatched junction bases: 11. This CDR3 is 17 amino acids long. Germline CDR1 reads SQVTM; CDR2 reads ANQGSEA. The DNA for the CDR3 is TGCAGCGTCCAAGGACTAGCGGGGGCCACAACCACCGGGGAGCTGTTTTTT. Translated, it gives CSVQGLAGATTTGELFF.

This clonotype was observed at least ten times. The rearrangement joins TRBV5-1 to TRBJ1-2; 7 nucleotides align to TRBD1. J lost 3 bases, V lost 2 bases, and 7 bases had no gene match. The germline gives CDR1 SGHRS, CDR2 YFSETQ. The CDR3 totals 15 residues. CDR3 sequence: CASSFTGDNDYGYTF. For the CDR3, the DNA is TGCGCCAGCAGCTTCACAGGGGATAACGACTATGGCTACACCTTC.

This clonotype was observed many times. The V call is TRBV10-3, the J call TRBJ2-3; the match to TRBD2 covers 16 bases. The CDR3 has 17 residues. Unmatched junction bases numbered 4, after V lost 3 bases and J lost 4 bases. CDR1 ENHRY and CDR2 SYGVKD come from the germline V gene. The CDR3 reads CAISDWGLAGGPDTQYF. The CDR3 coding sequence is TGTGCCATCAGTGACTGGGGACTAGCGGGGGGGCCAGATACGCAGTATTTT.

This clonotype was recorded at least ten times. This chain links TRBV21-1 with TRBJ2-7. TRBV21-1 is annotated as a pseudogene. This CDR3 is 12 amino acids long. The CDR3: CASSFGPYEQYF. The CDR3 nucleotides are TGTGCCAGCAGCTTTGGACCTTACGAGCAGTACTTC.

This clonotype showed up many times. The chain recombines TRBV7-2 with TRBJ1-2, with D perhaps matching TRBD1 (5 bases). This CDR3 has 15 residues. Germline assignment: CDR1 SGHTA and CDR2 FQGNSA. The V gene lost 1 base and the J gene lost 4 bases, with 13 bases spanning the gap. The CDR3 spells CASSLDTGSIYGYTF. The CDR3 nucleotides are TGTGCCAGCAGCTTAGACACAGGCTCTATCTATGGCTACACCTTC.

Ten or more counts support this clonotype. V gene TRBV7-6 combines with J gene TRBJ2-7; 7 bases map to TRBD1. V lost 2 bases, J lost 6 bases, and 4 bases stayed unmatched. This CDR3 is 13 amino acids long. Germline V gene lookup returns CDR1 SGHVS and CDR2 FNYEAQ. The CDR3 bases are TGTGCCAGCAGCTTACTCAGGGGGACCGAGCAGTACTTC. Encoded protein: CASSLLRGTEQYF.